These T cell receptor beta chains were read from a single sample in a study of T cells in localized non-small cell lung cancer. The data were produced by immunoSEQ multiplex PCR, yet TCRdb's version contains in-frame clones alone and is incomplete. The table has about 59,000 clones, around 90% seen once; the top ten hold roughly 21%. The sample consisted of peripheral blood, taken before any cancer treatment. These receptors were taken from a man aged 35-75 years with stage I squamous cell lung carcinoma. The CDR3 runs from the conserved cysteine through the conserved F or W. Fields, in order: J gene, V gene, D gene, clone size, CDR3 DNA, CDR3 protein. A D gene is named only where the DNA matches it firmly. Rows give clone size only sometimes, using once, few, many, or a class for an expanded clone.

TRBJ2-1,TRBV7-2,NA,once,TGTGCCAGCAGCCTCCTAGGGGGAGCATACAATGAGCAGTTCTTC,CASSLLGGAYNEQFF
TRBJ2-1,TRBV7-3,TRBD2,NA,TGTGCCAGCAGCTGGACTAGCGGGTCATACAATGAGCAGTTCTTC,CASSWTSGSYNEQFF
TRBJ2-7,TRBV11-3,NA,NA,TGTGCCAGCACCGTACCTAGTAGGACAGACTTTAAGGAGCAGTACTTC,CASTVPSRTDFKEQYF
TRBJ2-5,TRBV9,NA,NA,TGTGCCAGCAGCGTAGGGCCTCTGGGCGAGACCCAGTACTTC,CASSVGPLGETQYF
TRBJ2-3,TRBV5-5,NA,NA,TGTGCCAGCAGCTTGGAACAGGGCGCAGATACGCAGTATTTT,CASSLEQGADTQYF
TRBJ2-3,TRBV18,NA,NA,TGTGCCAGCTCCCCGCAGGGGGATACGCAGTATTTT,CASSPQGDTQYF
TRBJ2-7,TRBV30,TRBD2,NA,TGTGCCTGGAGGAGGGGACTAGCGGGAGGCCTTCGCTCCTACGAGCAGTACTTC,CAWRRGLAGGLRSYEQYF
TRBJ1-5,TRBV4-2,NA,few,TGTGCCAGCAGCGTCCAGGGGTATAGCAATCAGCCCCAGCATTTT,CASSVQGYSNQPQHF
TRBJ2-5,TRBV9,NA,once,TGTGCCAGCAGCGCACAAGAGACCCAGTACTTC,CASSAQETQYF
TRBJ1-2,TRBV4-3,NA,NA,TGCGCCAGCAGCCAACTCCGGGGTTGGGAGGGCTACACCTTC,CASSQLRGWEGYTF
TRBJ1-1,TRBV5-8,TRBD1,NA,TGTGCCAGCAGCTCCGCCCTTAGGACAGGGAGTAGTGACACTGAAGCTTTCTTT,CASSSALRTGSSDTEAFF
TRBJ2-1,TRBV4-1,TRBD1,NA,TGCGCCAGCAGCCAGGTAATCGACAGGGGAGTCTCCTACAATGAGCAGTTCTTC,CASSQVIDRGVSYNEQFF
TRBJ2-1,TRBV19,NA,NA,TGTGCCAGTAGGGGGGACACACTATACAATGAGCAGTTCTTC,CASRGDTLYNEQFF
TRBJ2-2,TRBV18,NA,once,TGTGCCAGCTCGGCCTCCCTGGCCGGGGAAGGCGGGGAGCTGTTTTTT,CASSASLAGEGGELFF
TRBJ2-2,TRBV7-8,NA,NA,TGTGCCAGCGCCCGGGTCCAGGGTGTCGGGGAGCTGTTTTTT,CASARVQGVGELFF
TRBJ2-3,TRBV28,TRBD2,NA,TGTGCCAGCAGTTCGGGGACTAGCGGGAGGGCAGATACGCAGTATTTT,CASSSGTSGRADTQYF
TRBJ1-2,TRBV28,TRBD1,NA,TGTGCCAGCAGTTTATGGGGAACGGGACAGCCCCCCTATGGCTACACCTTC,CASSLWGTGQPPYGYTF
TRBJ2-1,TRBV21-1,NA,NA,TGTGCCAGCAACCTATCCAGGGTCGAGGGAGGGCCGGGCAATGAGCAGTTCTTC,CASNLSRVEGGPGNEQFF
TRBJ2-1,TRBV7-3,TRBD2,NA,TGTGCCAGCAGCTTAGTGACTAGCGGGAGGGGAGAGCAGTTCTTC,CASSLVTSGRGEQFF
TRBJ2-2,TRBV29-1,NA,NA,TGCAGCGTTTCGGGACAGAACACCGGGGAGCTGTTTTTT,CSVSGQNTGELFF
TRBJ2-5,TRBV6-1,TRBD2,once,TGTGCCGGAGGACTAGCGGGAGACCAAGAGACCCAGTACTTC,CAGGLAGDQETQYF
TRBJ1-2,TRBV5-4,NA,NA,TGTGCCAGCAGCTTGGGCGTAAGGGGAGGTCTTGACGGCTACACCTTC,CASSLGVRGGLDGYTF
TRBJ1-1,TRBV30,NA,NA,TGTGCCTGGAGTGTAACCTTTGGCACTGAAGCTTTCTTT,CAWSVTFGTEAFF
TRBJ2-1,TRBV7-3,TRBD2,NA,TGTGCCAGCAGCTTAGGGGCAGGGACTAGCGGATACAATGAGCAGTTCTTC,CASSLGAGTSGYNEQFF
TRBJ2-7,TRBV7-7,TRBD1,NA,TGTGCTAGCAGCTCCTACCCGGGACAGCCATCCTACGAGCAGTACTTC,CASSSYPGQPSYEQYF
TRBJ1-4,TRBV30,NA,NA,TGTGCCTGGAGTGTTGTTAGGGGAGGGGAAAAACTGTTTTTT,CAWSVVRGGEKLFF
TRBJ2-7,TRBV4-1,NA,NA,TGCGCCAGCAGCCAAGGGCACACCCTATACGAGCAGTACTTC,CASSQGHTLYEQYF
TRBJ2-2,TRBV28,NA,NA,TGTGCCATCCGGGACTCCTTGACCGGGGAGCTGTTTTTT,CAIRDSLTGELFF
TRBJ2-3,TRBV19,NA,NA,TGTGCCACCTCACTCGACAGTAGAAGCACAGATACGCAGTATTTT,CATSLDSRSTDTQYF